The 30 T cell receptor beta chains given below trace back to one sample, sequenced in a study of blood T cell repertoires in COVID-19. Clones were sequenced by immunoSEQ multiplex PCR, and TCRdb holds only the in-frame ones, with some missing. The data contain over 25,000 clones, less than 90% of them singletons. Sequencing used peripheral blood. The receptors shown here come from a man older than 75 with active COVID-19.

The chain has TRBV5-1 and TRBJ1-1; 11 bases map to TRBD1. Trimming at V came to 5 bases and at J to 7 bases, leaving 7 bases not matched to a gene. There are 14 residues in the CDR3. Germline V lookup: CDR1 SGHRS, CDR2 YFSETQ. The CDR3, as DNA: TGCGCCAGCAGTTACGGACAGGGGGCAGATGAAGCTTTCTTT. Protein product: CASSYGQGADEAFF.

The chain employs TRBV29-1 and TRBJ2-3; 13 bases line up with TRBD2. The V and J ends lost 4 bases and 2 bases, in that order; junction bases with no gene match: 24. Germline lookup yields CDR1 SQVTM and CDR2 ANQGSEA. The CDR3 covers 22 residues. The CDR3 coding sequence is TGCAGCGTTGCGTGGGTAGGACAGGGGGCCCGGACTAGCGGGGGAACCACAGATACGCAGTATTTT. Its translation: CSVAWVGQGARTSGGTTDTQYF.

The rearrangement links TRBV6-6 to TRBJ1-1; D perhaps matches TRBD1 (6 bases). Germline CDR1 MNHNY, CDR2 SVGAGI (reference sequence). This CDR3 is built from 13 residues. V was clipped by 7 bases and J by 1 base, with 10 bases between them. CDR3 DNA sequence: TGTGCCAGCACCCCGGGACAGAACACTGAAGCTTTCTTT. It codes for CASTPGQNTEAFF.

The V gene is TRBV18, the J gene TRBJ1-1; D is perhaps TRBD1 (5 bases). The CDR3 loop spans 14 amino acids. With 2 bases removed from V and 4 bases from J, the gap between germline ends came to 11 bases. In germline, CDR1 is KGHSH, CDR2 LQKENI. CDR3 in amino acids: CASSPNGGTTEAFF. CDR3 nucleotide sequence: TGTGCCAGCTCACCAAATGGAGGGACCACTGAAGCTTTCTTT.

The gene calls are TRBV4-2 and TRBJ2-3, with TRBD2 matching 8 bases. V trimming: 4 bases; J trimming: 0 bases; junction bases outside the gene matches: 6. The CDR3 length is 16 residues. Germline V gives CDR1 LGHNA, CDR2 YNFKEQ. CDR3: CASSRLAGSSTDTQYF. CDR3 coding DNA: TGTGCCAGCAGCCGTTTAGCGGGGTCTAGCACAGATACGCAGTATTTT.

The chain recombines TRBV7-3 with TRBJ2-5; perhaps TRBD2 as D (7 bases). Trimming took 1 base from V and 5 from J, leaving 14 bases between them. This CDR3 comprises 15 residues. Germline values: CDR1 SGHTA, CDR2 FQGTGA. CDR3 loop: CASSLNGGPPETQYF. The CDR3 nucleotides are TGTGCCAGCAGCTTAAACGGGGGGCCACCGGAGACCCAGTACTTC.

The CDR3 region is CASSESGRNEKLFF. CDR3 DNA: TGTGCCAGCAGCGAATCGGGGAGGAATGAAAAACTGTTTTTT. V is TRBV3-1 (or the pseudogene TRBV3-2) and J is TRBJ1-4; D ambiguous. V was clipped by 5 bases and J by 5 bases, with 12 bases between them. CDR3 length equals 14 residues. Germline values: CDR1 LGHDT, CDR2 YNNKEL (reference sequence).

The chain recombines TRBV24-1 with TRBJ2-3; weak D call: TRBD1 (6 bases). CDR1 and CDR2 from the germline V gene are KGHDR and SFDVKD. This CDR3 is 15 amino acids long. V was clipped by 4 bases and J by 1 base, with 11 bases between them. This CDR3 is CATSDSGQGTDTQYF. For the CDR3, the DNA is TGTGCCACCAGTGACTCGGGACAAGGCACAGATACGCAGTATTTT.

V gene TRBV9 combines with J gene TRBJ1-2; 8 bases are a match to TRBD1. The trim removed 2 bases at V and 7 bases at J, leaving 10 bases unmatched. Germline-derived CDR1 and CDR2 are SGDLS and YYNGEE. The length of the CDR3 is 15 residues. The CDR3 DNA is TGTGCCAGCAGCGTCGAACAGGGGGGTCGGAGTGGCTACACCTTC. Its protein product is CASSVEQGGRSGYTF. Together with reference TRBV9 and TRBJ1-2, the CDR3 gives the full variable domain: DSGVTQTPKHLITATGQRVTLRCSPRSGDLSVYWYQQSLDQGLQFLIQYYNGEERAKGNILERFSAQQFPDLHSELNLSSLELGDSALYFCASSVEQGGRSGYTFGSGTRLTVV.

The rearrangement uses TRBV6-1 and TRBJ1-5; D not resolved. The V end was cut by 4 bases, the J end by 7 bases, with 17 bases between. The CDR3 consists of 15 residues. Germline V gives CDR1 MNHNS, CDR2 SASEGT. CDR3 bases: TGTGCCAGCAGTGGAGCCCGCGCGGTTGGACAGCCCCAGCATTTT. This translates into CASSGARAVGQPQHF.

The chain combines TRBV6-5 with TRBJ2-7; 7 nucleotides align to TRBD1. Losses at the gene ends were 5 bases for V and 0 bases for J; bases not matched to a gene: 4. The germline V gene has CDR1 MNHEY and CDR2 SVGAGI. This CDR3 region has 14 residues. The CDR3 region is CASSLDRFSYEQYF. Written as DNA, the CDR3 is TGTGCCAGCAGTCTGGACAGGTTCTCCTACGAGCAGTACTTC.

This clone has more than one count but fewer than ten. The chain uses TRBV29-1 and TRBJ1-2; possible D gene TRBD1, 5 bases. Germline CDR1 is SQVTM and CDR2 is ANQGSEA. Trimming took off 2 bases at V and 0 bases at J, with 16 bases between the two ends. The CDR3 has 16 amino acids. Written as DNA, the CDR3 is TGCAGCGTTGAACCTTCCTGGGGACTGCCTAACTATGGCTACACCTTC. Protein: CSVEPSWGLPNYGYTF.

The rearrangement links TRBV20-1 to TRBJ2-3; 11 bases are shared with TRBD2. CDR1 is DFQATT and CDR2 is SNEGSKA in the germline V gene (reference sequence). This CDR3 has 15 amino acids. J was trimmed by 0 bases and V by 3 bases; bases with no gene match: 2. In nucleotides, the CDR3 is TGCAGTGCTAGTGGGACTAGCGGTAGCACAGATACGCAGTATTTT. Translation: CSASGTSGSTDTQYF.

V usage is TRBV11-3 and J usage is TRBJ2-1; 8 nucleotides line up with TRBD1. Germline V lookup: CDR1 SGHNT, CDR2 YENEEA. The CDR3 is 16 amino acids. J was trimmed by 3 bases and V by 6 bases; bases with no gene match: 10. The DNA of the CDR3 is TGTGCCAGCAGTCCAACCGGGACAGGTAACTACAATGAGCAGTTCTTC. It translates to CASSPTGTGNYNEQFF.

The chain couples TRBV10-3 to TRBJ2-7, with D possibly matching TRBD1 (6 bases). Trimming cost V 3 bases and J 2 bases, with 11 bases left between them. This CDR3 spans 14 amino acids. Germline loops: CDR1 ENHRY, CDR2 SYGVKD. CDR3 sequence (DNA): TGTGCCATCAGTGACCCCGACAGGACCTACGAGCAGTACTTC. Its protein is CAISDPDRTYEQYF.

The chain uses TRBV1 and TRBJ2-1; the D call TRBD2 from the table was never checked on the DNA. TRBV1 is recorded as a pseudogene. This CDR3 has 15 amino acids. DNA for the CDR3: TGCACCAGCCCCCTAGCGGGGGGGCCTTGCGATGAGCAGTTCTTC. It yields the protein CTSPLAGGPCDEQFF.

CDR3 sequence: CASSLGNSPSYEQYF. The CDR3 DNA follows: TGCGCCAGCAGCTTGGGGAACAGTCCCTCCTACGAGCAGTACTTC. The chain is built from TRBV5-1 and TRBJ2-7; no reliable D call. CDR3 length equals 15 residues. The germline V and J ends were trimmed by 0 bases and 0 bases, with 10 bases remaining between them. Germline CDR1 is SGHRS and CDR2 is YFSETQ.

The chain links TRBV4-1 to TRBJ1-4; a possible D gene is TRBD1 (6 bases). The CDR3 extends over 15 amino acids. Germline V CDR1 and CDR2: MGHRA, YSYEKL. V was trimmed by 3 bases and J by 3 bases, leaving 11 bases between them. Here the CDR3 reads CASSQQQGANEKLFF. CDR3 DNA sequence: TGCGCCAGCAGCCAGCAACAGGGAGCTAATGAAAAACTGTTTTTT.

The V and J genes are TRBV2 and TRBJ1-2; 12 bases line up with TRBD1. The germline gives CDR1 SNHLY, CDR2 FYNNEI. V lost 7 bases, J lost 14 bases, and 11 bases stayed unmatched. The CDR3 has 13 residues. The CDR3 DNA reads TGTGCCAGCATACCGGGACAGGGGGCGCCGAAGACCTTC. Residues: CASIPGQGAPKTF. Supplemented by reference TRBV2 and TRBJ1-2, the full variable domain reads EPEVTQTPSHQVTQMGQEVILRCVPISNHLYFYWYRQILGQKVEFLVSFYNNEISEKSEIFDDQFSVERPDGSNFTLKIRSTKLEDSAMYFCASIPGQGAPKTFGSGTRLTVV.

The chain is built from TRBV6-4 and TRBJ1-1, with no clear D. There are 14 residues in the CDR3. The germline gives CDR1 MRHNA, CDR2 SNTAGT. V lost 0 bases to trimming and J lost 3 bases, with 8 bases between them. The CDR3 sequence is CASSDSWADTEAFF. DNA of the CDR3: TGTGCCAGCAGTGACTCCTGGGCAGACACTGAAGCTTTCTTT.

The gene calls are TRBV4-1 and TRBJ2-7, with 9 bases fitting TRBD2. The CDR3 spans 16 residues. Germline V CDR1 and CDR2: MGHRA, YSYEKL. With 6 bases clipped from V and 0 bases from J, the junction kept 9 bases outside the gene matches. The CDR3 nucleotides are TGCGCCAGCAGAAAACTCCCACTAGCGGGCTCCTACGAGCAGTACTTC. Encoded protein: CASRKLPLAGSYEQYF.

This clone was seen a handful of times. The CDR3 is CASSPRGDRVGYEQYF. CDR3 in DNA: TGTGCCAGCAGTCCCCGGGGGGACAGGGTGGGTTACGAGCAGTACTTC. The chain links TRBV27 to TRBJ2-7, with TRBD1 identical over 9 bases. With 5 bases clipped from V and 4 bases from J, the junction kept 12 bases outside the gene matches. The CDR3 runs to 16 residues. Germline V gene data show CDR1 as MNHEY and CDR2 as SMNVEV (reference sequence).

The V call is TRBV5-1, the J call TRBJ2-1; 8 positions match TRBD1. This CDR3 spans 15 amino acids. Germline loops: CDR1 SGHRS, CDR2 YFSETQ. V dropped 4 bases and J dropped 3; count of bases not matched to a gene: 6. CDR3 protein: CASSGDGTGYNEQFF. DNA of the CDR3: TGCGCCAGCAGCGGCGACGGGACAGGCTACAATGAGCAGTTCTTC. Full variable domain (remainder filled in from reference TRBV5-1 and TRBJ2-1): KAGVTQTPRYLIKTRGQQVTLSCSPISGHRSVSWYQQTPGQGLQFLFEYFSETQRNKGNFPGRFSGRQFSNSRSEMNVSTLELGDSALYLCASSGDGTGYNEQFFGPGTRLTVL.

This chain joins TRBV2 and TRBJ1-3, with D tentatively TRBD1 (5 bases). Deletions cut 6 bases from V and 1 base from J, with 10 bases between. CDR3 length: 14 amino acids. Germline V gene lookup returns CDR1 SNHLY and CDR2 FYNNEI. CDR3 region: CASSLTVSGNTIYF. In DNA, the CDR3 is TGTGCCAGCAGCTTGACAGTTTCTGGAAACACCATATATTTT.

CDR3 sequence reads: CASSLGAGLNTGELFF. For the CDR3, the DNA is TGCGCCAGCAGCTTGGGGGCAGGGCTGAACACCGGGGAGCTGTTTTTT. The chain has TRBV5-1 and TRBJ2-2, with a possible D match to TRBD1 (5 bases). This CDR3 has 16 residues. CDR1 is SGHRS, CDR2 YFSETQ, per germline. Trimming left V 0 bases short and J 1 base short, with 10 bases between.

This clone has just a few counts. The chain links TRBV5-1 to TRBJ2-3; 7 bases map to TRBD2. Germline V gene data show CDR1 as SGHRS and CDR2 as YFSETQ. CDR3 length: 14 residues. Trimming took 4 bases from V and 5 from J; bases not matched to a gene: 7. The CDR3 sequence is CASSRGRGEDTQYF. CDR3 DNA sequence: TGCGCCAGCAGCCGCGGCCGGGGGGAAGATACGCAGTATTTT.

J is TRBJ1-3 and V is TRBV6-1; 12 bases are a match to TRBD1. The CDR3 is 20 residues long. The V and J ends lost 3 bases and 5 bases, in that order; junction bases with no gene match: 17. Germline loops: CDR1 MNHNS, CDR2 SASEGT. CDR3 region: CASSDPHSPGTGGARNTIYF. For the CDR3, the DNA is TGTGCCAGCAGTGATCCTCATTCCCCTGGGACAGGGGGCGCGAGAAACACCATATATTTT.

The chain joins TRBV18 to TRBJ2-3; D is perhaps TRBD1 (6 bases). Trimming removed 9 bases at V and 9 bases at J, with 13 bases between. CDR1 is KGHSH, CDR2 LQKENI, per germline. CDR3 length: 11 residues. The CDR3 DNA reads as TGTGCCAGTGGGGGCCGGGGAACGCAGTATTTT. This gives the protein CASGGRGTQYF.

In the case of this clone: This may be a read error: a much more frequent sequence differs by one nucleotide. The gene calls are TRBV7-9 and TRBJ1-1; no firm D call. Trimming stripped 4 bases from V and 0 bases from J, with 18 bases between. CDR1 and CDR2 (germline): SEHNR, FQNEAQ (reference sequence). The CDR3 has 17 amino acids. CDR3 residues: CASSSPSDFTVNTEAFF. CDR3 in DNA: TGTGCCAGCAGCTCCCCTAGCGACTTTACTGTGAACACTGAAGCTTTCTTT.

The rearrangement joins TRBV6-1 to TRBJ2-7; 8 bases agree with TRBD1. The CDR3 totals 14 residues. Trimming cost V 3 bases and J 4 bases; bases outside gene matches: 5. CDR1 and CDR2 (germline): MNHNS, SASEGT. CDR3 residues: CASSDRGRTYEQYF. The CDR3 DNA reads as TGTGCCAGCAGTGACAGGGGGCGGACATACGAGCAGTACTTC.